Following are 21 T cell receptor beta chains from one sample sequenced in a study of T cell responses to AZD1222 COVID-19 vaccine. Here immunoSEQ multiplex PCR was the method, and the copy in TCRdb shows in-frame clones only, minus some. The profile shows roughly 97,000 clones, around 90% of them singletons. Specimen: peripheral blood, collected on day 0 of AZD1222 vaccination. The receptor set was obtained from an adult in good health.

This clone occurred once. The V call is TRBV18, the J call TRBJ1-1, with a tentative D call TRBD1 (6 bases). Trimming took 4 bases from V and 1 from J, leaving 13 bases between them. The germline V gene has CDR1 KGHSH and CDR2 LQKENI. The CDR3 consists of 15 residues. In DNA form, the CDR3 reads TGTGCCAGCTCACAGGGACACAGACCGAACACTGAAGCTTTCTTT. This codes for CASSQGHRPNTEAFF.

The chain combines TRBV11-1 with TRBJ1-5; D is unresolved. The V gene lost 4 bases and the J gene lost 3 bases, with 10 bases spanning the gap. This CDR3 is built from 14 residues. Germline CDR1 is SGHAT and CDR2 is FQDESV (reference sequence). The CDR3 loop is CASSSRNANQPQHF. CDR3 nucleotide sequence: TGTGCCAGCAGCTCACGGAACGCCAATCAGCCCCAGCATTTT.

The gene calls are TRBV6-1 and TRBJ1-2; D not certain. Germline CDR1 is MNHNS and CDR2 is SASEGT. CDR3 size: 14 residues. Trimming removed 2 bases at V and 4 bases at J, with 11 bases between. As DNA, the CDR3 is TGTGCCAGCAGTGAATCGGGGAACGTCTATGGCTACACCTTC. It specifies CASSESGNVYGYTF.

V is TRBV9 and J is TRBJ1-2; 7 bases are a match to TRBD1. With V trimmed by 4 bases and J by 0 bases, 9 bases remained unmatched. This CDR3 is 16 amino acids long. In germline, CDR1 is SGDLS, CDR2 YYNGEE. This CDR3 reads CASSTRVTGTNYGYTF. CDR3 nucleotides: TGTGCCAGCAGCACCCGAGTGACAGGGACTAACTATGGCTACACCTTC.

The sample holds a few counts of this clone. This rearrangement joins TRBV2 to TRBJ1-5; D is possibly TRBD1 (6 bases). This CDR3 is built from 15 residues. CDR1 is SNHLY, CDR2 FYNNEI, per germline. V lost 5 bases, J lost 1 base, and 12 bases lay in between. This CDR3 reads CASSRRGASNQPQHF. CDR3 nucleotide sequence: TGTGCCAGCAGTCGGAGGGGGGCCAGCAATCAGCCCCAGCATTTT.

The chain couples TRBV29-1 to TRBJ1-6; 8 nucleotides match TRBD1. Germline trimming cut 4 bases from V and 1 base from J; bases unmatched to any gene: 12. From germline, CDR1 is SQVTM and CDR2 ANQGSEA. The CDR3 is made up of 18 amino acids. This CDR3 is CSVGCPRQGISYNSPLHF. The CDR3 DNA reads TGCAGCGTTGGGTGCCCCCGACAGGGGATTTCCTATAATTCACCCCTCCACTTT.

In its sample, this clone was seen once. The chain employs TRBV7-6 and TRBJ1-1, with 7 bases matching TRBD1. Trimming took 2 bases from V and 0 from J; bases not matched to a gene: 9. This CDR3 contains 17 residues. The germline V gene encodes CDR1 SGHVS and CDR2 FNYEAQ. DNA of the CDR3: TGTGCCAGCAGCTTATATAACAGGGGAGGAATGAACACTGAAGCTTTCTTT. This gives the protein CASSLYNRGGMNTEAFF.

V and J are TRBV23-1 and TRBJ2-1, with TRBD1 identical over 10 bases. TRBV23-1 is filed as an ORF, its function uncertain. This CDR3 has 19 residues. Germline trimming cut 11 bases from V and 7 bases from J; bases unmatched to any gene: 26. CDR3 nucleotides: TGCGCCGGGATCTTTCCGGGACAGGGGACCCGTAGGGGAGAGAATGAGCAGTTCTTC. This encodes CAGIFPGQGTRRGENEQFF.

CDR3 sequence reads: CASSYPRELNQPQHF. In DNA form, the CDR3 reads TGTGCCAGCAGTTACCCGCGGGAGTTAAATCAGCCCCAGCATTTT. The V gene is TRBV6-2 or TRBV6-3, the J gene TRBJ1-5; D not resolved. The CDR3 is 15 amino acids. Germline CDR1 reads MNHEY; CDR2 reads SVGEGT. Trimming removed 2 bases from V and 4 bases from J, with 12 bases in between.

The genes are TRBV24-1 and TRBJ2-4; D gene uncertain. The V and J ends lost 2 bases and 0 bases respectively, with 7 bases between them. This CDR3 region has 15 residues. Germline V lookup: CDR1 KGHDR, CDR2 SFDVKD. The CDR3 loop is CATSDSVVAKNIQYF. In DNA form, the CDR3 reads TGTGCCACCAGTGATTCCGTAGTAGCCAAAAACATTCAGTACTTC.

This rearrangement joins TRBV9 to TRBJ1-2; D possibly corresponds to TRBD1 (5 bases). V lost 2 bases, J lost 7 bases, and 12 bases lay in between. The CDR3 is 13 residues long. CDR1 and CDR2 (germline): SGDLS, YYNGEE. The CDR3 region has the DNA TGTGCCAGCAGCGTTGGGAGGGGTTCTGGCTACACCTTC. This encodes CASSVGRGSGYTF.

V gene TRBV7-8 combines with J gene TRBJ1-5, with D possibly being TRBD1 (6 bases). The CDR3 is made up of 17 amino acids. Trimming took off 1 base at V and 2 bases at J, with 15 bases between the two ends. Germline V gene data show CDR1 as SGHVS and CDR2 as FQNEAQ. As DNA, the CDR3 is TGTGCCAGCAGCTTAGATTGGGACACCCCGGGCAATCAGCCCCAGCATTTT. It yields the protein CASSLDWDTPGNQPQHF.

This clone has just one count. This sequence joins TRBV4-3 and TRBJ1-2; the D gene is possibly TRBD1 (5 bases). Germline assignment: CDR1 LGHNA and CDR2 YSLEER. With 4 bases removed from V and 10 bases from J, the gap between germline ends came to 10 bases. CDR3 length equals 11 residues. The CDR3 coding sequence is TGCGCCAGCAGCCTAGGACACTTCTACACCTTC. It yields the protein CASSLGHFYTF.

This clone has only a few counts. This chain joins TRBV19 and TRBJ2-2; 8 bases align to TRBD1. Germline loops: CDR1 LNHDA, CDR2 SQIVND (reference sequence). With V trimmed by 8 bases and J by 1 base, 3 bases remained unmatched. This CDR3 has 14 amino acids. The CDR3 bases are TGTGCCAGTGGGGACAGGCGGAACACCGGGGAGCTGTTTTTT. Encoded protein: CASGDRRNTGELFF.

J is TRBJ1-5 and V is TRBV6-5, with D maybe TRBD1 (5 bases). V gave up 6 bases and J gave up 0 bases, with 12 bases separating them. Germline CDR1 reads MNHEY; CDR2 reads SVGAGI. The CDR3 is 15 amino acids. CDR3 loop: CASSRDGSSNQPQHF. In nucleotides, the CDR3 is TGTGCCAGCAGCCGGGACGGATCTAGCAATCAGCCCCAGCATTTT.

The chain carries TRBV9 and TRBJ2-7, with 9 bases lining up with TRBD2. Trimming at V came to 2 bases and at J to 0 bases, leaving 3 bases not matched to a gene. The CDR3 loop spans 15 amino acids. Germline V gives CDR1 SGDLS, CDR2 YYNGEE. The CDR3, as DNA: TGTGCCAGCAGCGTTGGGACTAGCAGCTCCTACGAGCAGTACTTC. It yields the protein CASSVGTSSSYEQYF.

V is TRBV7-8 and J is TRBJ2-1; 7 bases map to TRBD2. CDR1 SGHVS and CDR2 FQNEAQ come from the germline V gene. After removal of 4 bases from V and 0 bases from J, the junction contained 9 bases not matched to a gene. The CDR3 is made up of 17 amino acids. CDR3 sequence reads: CASSSLRGGYSYNEQFF. For the CDR3, the DNA is TGTGCCAGCAGCTCTTTAAGGGGAGGGTACTCCTACAATGAGCAGTTCTTC.

This clone was found a few times. V is TRBV5-4 and J is TRBJ2-7; a possible D gene is TRBD1 (5 bases). The germline V gene has CDR1 SGHNT and CDR2 YYREEE (reference sequence). The CDR3 contains 14 residues. With 2 bases removed from V and 2 bases from J, the gap between germline ends came to 11 bases. CDR3 protein: CASSLRGRAYEQYF. CDR3 nucleotides: TGTGCCAGCAGCTTAAGAGGCAGGGCCTACGAGCAGTACTTC. Drawing the rest from reference TRBV5-4 and TRBJ2-7, the complete variable domain is ETGVTQSPTHLIKTRGQQVTLRCSSQSGHNTVSWYQQALGQGPQFIFQYYREEENGRGNFPPRFSGLQFPNYSSELNVNALELDDSALYLCASSLRGRAYEQYFGPGTRLTVT.

The chain recombines TRBV7-2 with TRBJ1-1; possible D gene TRBD1, 6 bases. The germline CDR1 and CDR2 sequences are SGHTA and FQGNSA. The CDR3 contains 14 residues. Trimming shortened V by 4 bases and J by 1 base, and 10 bases separated the two germline ends. The DNA of the CDR3 is TGTGCCAGCAGCTCCCAGACAGGGAACACTGAAGCTTTCTTT. Translated: CASSSQTGNTEAFF. Full variable domain (remainder filled in from reference TRBV7-2 and TRBJ1-1): GAGVSQSPSNKVTEKGKDVELRCDPISGHTALYWYRQSLGQGLEFLIYFQGNSAPDKSGLPSDRFSAERTGGSVSTLTIQRTQQEDSAVYLCASSSQTGNTEAFFGQGTRLTVV.

The chain couples TRBV11-2 to TRBJ1-2; D uncertain. The CDR3 consists of 14 residues. Trimming shortened V by 3 bases and J by 5 bases, and 13 bases separated the two germline ends. CDR1 SGHAT and CDR2 FQNNGV come from the germline V gene. CDR3 in DNA: TGTGCCAGCAGCTTTACCGGGTCCTCTTATGGCTACACCTTC. Protein sequence: CASSFTGSSYGYTF.

The sample holds a few counts of this clone. The rearrangement uses TRBV7-9 and TRBJ2-7, with 8 bases fitting TRBD1. In germline, CDR1 is SEHNR, CDR2 FQNEAQ (reference sequence). The CDR3 is made up of 14 amino acids. V was clipped by 5 bases and J by 5 bases; unmatched bases: 8. CDR3 bases: TGTGCCAGCAGCCTCGGACAGGGTATCCACGAGCAGTACTTC. Protein sequence: CASSLGQGIHEQYF.